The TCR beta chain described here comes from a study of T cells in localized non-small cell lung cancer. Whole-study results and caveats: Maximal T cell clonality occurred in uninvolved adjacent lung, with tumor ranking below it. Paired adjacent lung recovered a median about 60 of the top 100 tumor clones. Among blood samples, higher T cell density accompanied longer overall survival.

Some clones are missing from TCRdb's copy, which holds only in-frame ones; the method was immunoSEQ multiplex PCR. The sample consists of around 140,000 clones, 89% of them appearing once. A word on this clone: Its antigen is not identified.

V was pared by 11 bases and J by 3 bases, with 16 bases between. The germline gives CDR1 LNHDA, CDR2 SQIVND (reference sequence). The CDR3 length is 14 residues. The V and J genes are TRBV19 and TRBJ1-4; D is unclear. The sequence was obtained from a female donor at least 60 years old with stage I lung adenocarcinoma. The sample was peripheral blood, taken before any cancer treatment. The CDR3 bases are TGTGCCTCAACACGCGGCCCCCCTAATGAAAAACTGTTTTTT. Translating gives CASTRGPPNEKLFF.